This TCR beta chain was identified during a study of control samples from healthy donors and cancer patients. Assay used: immunoSEQ multiplex PCR; TCRdb lists only in-frame clones, some missing. The table has around 140,000 clones, over 75% seen once. The CDR3 spans 14 residues. Looked up from germline, CDR1 is SGHNT and CDR2 is YYREEE (reference sequence). Trimming cost V 4 bases and J 7 bases; bases outside gene matches: 4. Material for sequencing was blood. The chain employs TRBV5-4 and TRBJ1-4, with 10 bases lining up with TRBD1. This TCR was recovered from a man aged 40-49 years in good health. The CDR3 bases are TGTGCCAGCAGCCAGGGACAGGGGCCTGAAAAACTGTTTTTT. Translated, it gives CASSQGQGPEKLFF.